Described below is a single T cell receptor beta chain sequence and its context. The data were taken from a study of cytomegalovirus exposure and HLA in healthy donors. The PCR made use of 60 Vbeta and 13 Jbeta primers. TCRdb's table, derived via immunoSEQ multiplex PCR, lists solely in-frame clones and lacks some. The repertoire holds approximately 140,000 clones, around 80% seen once, with about 13% in the top ten. There are 14 residues in the CDR3. Germline CDR1 SNHLY, CDR2 FYNNEI. V dropped 7 bases and J dropped 3 bases, with 16 bases sitting between them. The sample was PBMCs. V usage is TRBV2 and J usage is TRBJ2-7, with D perhaps matching TRBD2 (6 bases). This TCR derives from a man between 35 and 55 years old in good health and CMV-seropositive. The CDR3 bases are TGTGCCAGCACCATAATGGTGGGGGGCTACGAGCAGTACTTC. Translating it yields CASTIMVGGYEQYF.